The 23 T cell receptor beta chains presented below share a single source sample, sequenced in a study of cytomegalovirus exposure and HLA in healthy donors. Here immunoSEQ multiplex PCR was the method, and the copy in TCRdb shows in-frame clones only, minus some. The sample lists more than 150,000 clones; around 90% were seen once. Material: PBMCs. The receptors derive from a man aged 18 to 30 in good health and CMV-seronegative.

This CDR3 is CASKLAGGADTQYF. Written as DNA, the CDR3 is TGTGCCAGCAAATTAGCGGGAGGGGCAGATACGCAGTATTTT. The chain couples TRBV27 to TRBJ2-3; 11 bases map to TRBD2. Germline lookup yields CDR1 MNHEY and CDR2 SMNVEV (reference sequence). This CDR3 is 14 amino acids long. Germline trimming cut 7 bases from V and 4 bases from J; bases unmatched to any gene: 4.

V gene TRBV27 combines with J gene TRBJ2-3; 7 bases align to TRBD2. The germline V gene has CDR1 MNHEY and CDR2 SMNVEV (reference sequence). With 3 bases clipped from V and 1 base from J, the junction kept 7 bases outside the gene matches. The CDR3 consists of 16 residues. The CDR3: CASSLLREVRTDTQYF. CDR3 DNA: TGTGCCAGCAGTTTGCTCCGGGAGGTTCGCACAGATACGCAGTATTTT.

This chain connects TRBV29-1 to TRBJ2-7; 8 bases match TRBD1. The length of the CDR3 is 13 residues. CDR1 is SQVTM and CDR2 is ANQGSEA in the germline V gene. J was trimmed by 5 bases and V by 6 bases; bases with no gene match: 9. For the CDR3, the DNA is TGCAGCGTAAGGACAGGGCAATACAACGAGCAGTACTTC. It translates to CSVRTGQYNEQYF.

The chain recombines TRBV30 with TRBJ2-3; no definite D call. This CDR3 is 11 amino acids long. With 7 bases removed from V and 4 bases from J, the gap between germline ends came to 9 bases. In germline, CDR1 is GTSNPN, CDR2 SVGIG (reference sequence). Written as DNA, the CDR3 is TGTGCCTCCGAAGAGGCAGATACGCAGTATTTT. This codes for CASEEADTQYF.

The CDR3 loop reads CASSQLAGGVEQFF. The CDR3 coding sequence is TGTGCCAGCAGTCAACTAGCGGGGGGCGTTGAGCAGTTCTTC. V is TRBV27 and J is TRBJ2-1, with 12 bases matching TRBD2. The CDR3 is 14 residues long. V dropped 5 bases and J dropped 9; count of bases not matched to a gene: 5. Germline V gene sequence: CDR1 MNHEY, CDR2 SMNVEV (reference sequence).

The chain joins TRBV6-6 to TRBJ2-4; 10 bases map to TRBD1. This CDR3 has 16 residues. Per the germline V gene, CDR1 is MNHNY and CDR2 is SVGAGI (reference sequence). The V segment lost 8 bases and the J segment 0 bases; nucleotides outside the gene matches: 7. This CDR3 is CASQLDRGLAKNIQYF. The CDR3 DNA sequence: TGTGCCAGCCAACTTGACAGGGGGCTAGCCAAAAACATTCAGTACTTC.

This clone was seen only once. The chain is built from TRBV5-4 and TRBJ2-1, with TRBD2 matching over 7 bases. CDR1 and CDR2 from the germline V gene are SGHNT and YYREEE (reference sequence). Unmatched junction bases numbered 5, after V lost 2 bases and J lost 0 bases. The CDR3 runs to 16 residues. CDR3 DNA: TGTGCCAGCAGCTTAGGATCGGGAGGCTCCTACAATGAGCAGTTCTTC. It is translated as CASSLGSGGSYNEQFF.

The rearrangement links TRBV5-5 to TRBJ2-7, with 7 bases that match TRBD1. V lost 5 bases to trimming and J lost 5 bases; unmatched junction nucleotides: 4. The CDR3 has 12 residues. Germline V gene sequence: CDR1 SGHKS, CDR2 YYEKEE (reference sequence). The CDR3: CASRTTGNEQYF. In DNA form, the CDR3 reads TGTGCCAGCAGGACGACAGGGAACGAGCAGTACTTC.

This clone was seen a handful of times. The V gene is TRBV2, the J gene TRBJ1-6, with 8 bases lining up with TRBD1. Germline V gene sequence: CDR1 SNHLY, CDR2 FYNNEI. Trimming cost V 3 bases and J 10 bases; bases outside gene matches: 5. CDR3 length equals 14 residues. In nucleotides, the CDR3 is TGTGCCAGCAGTGAGACAGGGGAAAACTCACCCCTCCACTTT. The encoded protein is CASSETGENSPLHF.

This chain connects TRBV5-1 to TRBJ2-7, with TRBD2 matching over 7 bases. The CDR3 has 14 amino acids. Germline lookup yields CDR1 SGHRS and CDR2 YFSETQ. The junction had 3 bases not matched to a gene; V was cut back by 0 bases and J by 3 bases. The CDR3 loop reads CASSLALADYEQYF. In DNA form, the CDR3 reads TGCGCCAGCAGCTTGGCCCTAGCGGACTACGAGCAGTACTTC.

V usage is TRBV27 and J usage is TRBJ2-5; 11 nucleotides line up with TRBD1. Germline trimming cut 1 base from V and 3 bases from J; bases unmatched to any gene: 4. Germline V lookup: CDR1 MNHEY, CDR2 SMNVEV (reference sequence). The CDR3 is 16 amino acids. The CDR3 sequence: CASSLWGTGGEETQYF. The CDR3 nucleotides are TGTGCCAGCAGTTTATGGGGGACAGGGGGGGAAGAGACCCAGTACTTC.

V is TRBV7-9 and J is TRBJ2-3; 8 positions match TRBD2. V lost 5 bases, J lost 6 bases, and 1 base stayed unmatched. Germline assignment: CDR1 SEHNR and CDR2 FQNEAQ (reference sequence). This CDR3 has 12 residues. The CDR3 loop is CASSPGGDTQYF. DNA for the CDR3: TGTGCCAGCAGCCCGGGGGGGGATACGCAGTATTTT.

The chain employs TRBV30 and TRBJ1-5, with D tentatively TRBD1 (6 bases). Per the germline V gene, CDR1 is GTSNPN and CDR2 is SVGIG (reference sequence). CDR3 length equals 17 residues. V gave up 3 bases and J gave up 1 base, with 19 bases separating them. CDR3 loop: CAWSHEQGGRSNQPQHF. CDR3 nucleotides: TGTGCCTGGAGCCATGAGCAAGGGGGTAGGAGCAATCAGCCCCAGCATTTT.

The V call is TRBV27, the J call TRBJ2-7; 7 nucleotides line up with TRBD1. The CDR3 length is 13 residues. The V and J ends lost 8 bases and 1 base, in that order; junction bases with no gene match: 5. Germline V gene data show CDR1 as MNHEY and CDR2 as SMNVEV (reference sequence). Written as DNA, the CDR3 is TGTGCCAGCTGGGGACAGTCTTCCTACGAGCAGTACTTC. Translated, it gives CASWGQSSYEQYF.

This clone has only one observation. The J gene is TRBJ2-7, the V gene TRBV7-9; the match to TRBD1 covers 9 bases. Per germline, CDR1 SEHNR and CDR2 FQNEAQ (reference sequence). The J segment lost 3 bases and the V segment lost 5 bases, leaving 8 bases of the junction unmatched. This CDR3 comprises 15 residues. This CDR3 is CASSALGQGFYEQYF. For the CDR3, the DNA is TGTGCCAGCAGCGCACTGGGACAGGGCTTCTACGAGCAGTACTTC.

The chain is built from TRBV6-5 and TRBJ1-1; TRBD1 might be the D (6 bases). Germline V gene sequence: CDR1 MNHEY, CDR2 SVGAGI. Trimming left V 2 bases short and J 4 bases short, with 11 bases between. The CDR3 is 14 amino acids. The CDR3 nucleotides are TGTGCCAGCAGTTACGGACAGCGGAGCACTGAAGCTTTCTTT. It yields the protein CASSYGQRSTEAFF.

The rearrangement joins TRBV28 to TRBJ2-3; 8 bases line up with TRBD2. V dropped 6 bases and J dropped 2; count of bases not matched to a gene: 7. The germline CDR1 and CDR2 sequences are MDHEN and SYDVKM. CDR3 length: 15 residues. The CDR3 DNA reads TGTGCCAGCAGCCCTCCGGGACTAGACACAGATACGCAGTATTTT. Translated: CASSPPGLDTDTQYF.

The chain employs TRBV27 and TRBJ2-7; weak D call: TRBD2 (6 bases). V lost 6 bases to trimming and J lost 5 bases, with 17 bases between them. Per the germline V gene, CDR1 is MNHEY and CDR2 is SMNVEV (reference sequence). The CDR3 spans 14 residues. The CDR3 reads CASSGGQGIDEQYF. The CDR3 DNA reads as TGTGCCAGCAGCGGAGGGCAGGGAATTGACGAGCAGTACTTC.

This clone was seen a few times. The J gene is TRBJ1-5, the V gene TRBV7-8, with 8 bases aligning to TRBD1. The CDR3 contains 15 residues. Germline V gene sequence: CDR1 SGHVS, CDR2 FQNEAQ. The V and J ends lost 1 base and 7 bases, in that order; junction bases with no gene match: 6. The CDR3 region is CASSLGRGLEQPQHF. In DNA, the CDR3 is TGTGCCAGCAGCTTAGGCAGGGGGCTGGAGCAGCCCCAGCATTTT.

This clone has only a few counts. J is TRBJ1-1 and V is TRBV6-4, with 8 bases aligning to TRBD1. Germline values: CDR1 MRHNA, CDR2 SNTAGT. V lost 6 bases and J lost 5; bases outside the gene matches: 5. CDR3 length equals 13 residues. The CDR3, as DNA: TGTGCCAGCAGAGAGGACAGGGAGACTGAAGCTTTCTTT. Its translation is CASREDRETEAFF.

V is TRBV7-2 and J is TRBJ1-2; TRBD1 matches 10 bases. Looked up from germline, CDR1 is SGHTA and CDR2 is FQGNSA. J was trimmed by 8 bases and V by 5 bases; bases with no gene match: 8. This CDR3 is built from 14 residues. This chain's CDR3 is CASSTGQGTSGYTF. CDR3 nucleotides: TGTGCCAGCAGCACGGGACAGGGGACGTCAGGCTACACCTTC.

This rearrangement joins TRBV7-6 to TRBJ2-7, with 10 bases that match TRBD2. The CDR3 has 16 amino acids. The V segment lost 1 base and the J segment 4 bases; nucleotides outside the gene matches: 7. Germline CDR1 and CDR2: SGHVS and FNYEAQ. The CDR3 here is CASSLGSSGSLYEQYF. The CDR3 nucleotides read TGTGCCAGCAGCTTAGGTTCTAGCGGGAGCTTGTACGAGCAGTACTTC.

This sequence joins TRBV6-5 and TRBJ1-4; 7 bases match TRBD1. Looked up from germline, CDR1 is MNHEY and CDR2 is SVGAGI. The length of the CDR3 is 15 residues. Trimming removed 4 bases from V and 3 bases from J; junction bases left unmatched: 5. In nucleotides, the CDR3 is TGTGCCAGCAGTTGGGATACAGGGGCTAATGAAAAACTGTTTTTT. Translation gives CASSWDTGANEKLFF.